The 31 T cell receptor beta chains in this list originate from one sample, sequenced in a study of blood T cell repertoires in COVID-19 (dated by TCRdb to 2018 to 2021). Receptor libraries were prepared by the immunoSEQ multiplex PCR assay. TCRdb stores this immuneACCESS table with in-frame sequences only. Part of the clones is absent; in the studies checked, under half of the shortfall reflects unresolved V genes, and no reason is known for the rest. The sample contains around 150,000 clones, 85% to 90% of them found a single time. Almost 1% of the sample rests with the top ten. Material: peripheral blood. The source of these receptors is a man in his late teens or twenties with acute or convalescent COVID-19.

V and J are TRBV10-3 and TRBJ2-5; D gene uncertain. The CDR3 has 14 amino acids. Germline values: CDR1 ENHRY, CDR2 SYGVKD. V was trimmed by 0 bases and J by 5 bases, leaving 10 bases between them. CDR3: CAISESTGGETQYF. The CDR3 DNA reads as TGTGCCATCAGTGAGTCGACGGGTGGGGAGACCCAGTACTTC.

The chain uses TRBV10-2 and TRBJ1-3; D perhaps matches TRBD1 (5 bases). CDR3 length: 15 amino acids. Germline CDR1 WSHSY, CDR2 SAAADI. Trimming took off 2 bases at V and 2 bases at J, with 10 bases between the two ends. The CDR3 spells CASSEQGQTGNTIYF. DNA of the CDR3: TGCGCCAGCAGTGAGCAGGGTCAGACTGGAAACACCATATATTTT.

The chain employs TRBV6-5 and TRBJ1-4; D is unresolved. The CDR3 is 13 amino acids. Trimming left V 6 bases short and J 8 bases short, with 13 bases between. Germline V CDR1 and CDR2: MNHEY, SVGAGI. CDR3 region: CASRPGEGEKLFF. The CDR3 nucleotides are TGTGCCAGCAGGCCGGGAGAAGGGGAAAAACTGTTTTTT.

The rearrangement links TRBV28 to TRBJ2-2; 9 bases are a match to TRBD2. Trimming cost V 5 bases and J 0 bases; bases outside gene matches: 16. Germline V CDR1 and CDR2: MDHEN, SYDVKM. This CDR3 has 20 amino acids. The DNA of the CDR3 is TGTGCCAGCAGTCCCGCGCCCGGTCTAGCGGGACCTGCGAACACCGGGGAGCTGTTTTTT. It specifies CASSPAPGLAGPANTGELFF.

The chain couples TRBV11-2 to TRBJ1-3; 9 positions agree with TRBD1. The CDR3 runs 14 residues. J lost 9 bases, V lost 0 bases, and 3 bases had no gene match. Germline CDR1 reads SGHAT; CDR2 reads FQNNGV. CDR3 DNA: TGTGCCAGCAGCTTAGAACAGGGGGCGGCCACCATATATTTT. Protein: CASSLEQGAATIYF.

This chain links TRBV9 with TRBJ1-1; TRBD1 agrees at 9 bases. Looked up from germline, CDR1 is SGDLS and CDR2 is YYNGEE. The CDR3 runs 15 residues. Trimming cost V 4 bases and J 0 bases; bases outside gene matches: 4. CDR3 region: CASSPTGGMNTEAFF. CDR3 sequence (DNA): TGTGCCAGCAGCCCGACAGGGGGGATGAACACTGAAGCTTTCTTT.

DNA for the CDR3: TGTGCCAGCAAACCACAAAAGGGGCGGGGGGTACTCTACAATGAGCAGTTCTTC. This codes for CASKPQKGRGVLYNEQFF. This rearrangement joins TRBV21-1 to TRBJ2-1; the table calls TRBD2, which could not be checked here. TRBV21-1 is designated a pseudogene. This CDR3 has 18 residues.

V usage is TRBV9 and J usage is TRBJ2-3; 10 bases fit TRBD2. The V and J ends lost 0 bases and 3 bases, in that order; junction bases with no gene match: 4. The CDR3 covers 16 residues. The V gene's germline CDR1 is SGDLS and CDR2 YYNGEE. The CDR3 loop is CASSVASGGSTDTQYF. The CDR3 nucleotides read TGTGCCAGCAGCGTAGCTAGCGGGGGATCTACAGATACGCAGTATTTT.

The V call is TRBV2, the J call TRBJ1-2, with TRBD1 matching over 7 bases. V shed 4 bases and J 5 bases; nucleotides not matched to a gene: 4. Germline values: CDR1 SNHLY, CDR2 FYNNEI. CDR3 size: 13 residues. CDR3 protein: CASSGQGRYGYTF. CDR3 DNA: TGTGCCAGCAGTGGACAGGGCCGATATGGCTACACCTTC.

This clone appeared a single time. The genes are TRBV25-1 and TRBJ1-1; possibly TRBD1 for D (6 bases). Germline assignment: CDR1 MGHDK and CDR2 SYGVNS. This CDR3 has 12 residues. V was trimmed by 6 bases and J by 8 bases, leaving 13 bases between them. The DNA for the CDR3 is TGTGCCAGCAGGCTTTTCCAGGGGGAAGCTTTCTTT. Translating it yields CASRLFQGEAFF.

The chain links TRBV5-1 to TRBJ1-5; D may be TRBD1 (6 bases). The V end lost 2 bases, the J end lost 0 bases, and 21 bases lay between the germline ends. Per the germline V gene, CDR1 is SGHRS and CDR2 is YFSETQ. This CDR3 is built from 19 residues. The CDR3: CASSFGGSTGSYSNQPQHF. The CDR3 nucleotides are TGCGCCAGCAGCTTTGGAGGATCTACAGGGTCCTATAGCAATCAGCCCCAGCATTTT.

The chain employs TRBV18 and TRBJ1-1; no clear D. Germline CDR1 is KGHSH and CDR2 is LQKENI. The CDR3 sequence is 12 residues long. V was clipped by 2 bases and J by 8 bases, with 9 bases between them. The CDR3 reads CASSPNNGEAFF. The CDR3 DNA reads TGTGCCAGCTCACCAAACAACGGGGAAGCTTTCTTT.

The chain employs TRBV6-4 and TRBJ2-3, with D possibly matching TRBD2 (6 bases). Germline V gives CDR1 MRHNA, CDR2 SNTAGT. Trimming took off 6 bases at V and 3 bases at J, with 10 bases between the two ends. The CDR3 spans 13 residues. DNA of the CDR3: TGTGCCAGCAGGGGCGGGGAAACAGATACGCAGTATTTT. This codes for CASRGGETDTQYF.

The rearrangement uses TRBV24-1 and TRBJ1-5, with 8 bases lining up with TRBD1. This CDR3 is built from 15 residues. Germline trimming cut 4 bases from V and 5 bases from J; bases unmatched to any gene: 6. Germline V CDR1 and CDR2: KGHDR, SFDVKD. This chain's CDR3 is CATSDPRTGHQPQHF. The CDR3 DNA reads as TGTGCCACCAGTGACCCTAGGACAGGGCATCAGCCCCAGCATTTT.

The chain couples TRBV6-1 to TRBJ1-5, with TRBD1 matching 9 bases. V lost 4 bases and J lost 2; bases outside the gene matches: 6. This CDR3 has 16 amino acids. Germline CDR1 and CDR2: MNHNS and SASEGT. CDR3 sequence reads: CASSGGTGFGNQPQHF. The CDR3 DNA reads TGTGCCAGCAGTGGTGGGACAGGGTTTGGCAATCAGCCCCAGCATTTT.

The rearrangement uses TRBV3-1 (or the pseudogene TRBV3-2) and TRBJ1-2; D is unclear. The CDR3 has 13 amino acids. The ends were cut back, 2 bases at V and 6 bases at J, with 10 bases in the middle. The germline V gene has CDR1 LGHDT and CDR2 YNNKEL (reference sequence). The CDR3 region is CASSQPGRNGYTF. DNA for the CDR3: TGTGCCAGCAGCCAACCGGGGAGAAATGGCTACACCTTC.

The DNA of the CDR3 is TGTGCCACCAGTGATTCATACAGCGAGACCCAGTACTTC. It yields the protein CATSDSYSETQYF. The V and J genes are TRBV24-1 and TRBJ2-5; unclear D gene. Germline loops: CDR1 KGHDR, CDR2 SFDVKD. This CDR3 has 13 amino acids. V was shortened by 2 bases and J by 5 bases, with 8 bases between the two germline ends.

This clone was recorded only once. The chain is built from TRBV29-1 and TRBJ1-2; no firm D call. The length of the CDR3 is 13 residues. Germline V gene sequence: CDR1 SQVTM, CDR2 ANQGSEA. Trimming removed 5 bases at V and 4 bases at J, with 14 bases between. This chain's CDR3 is CSVPTETSYGYTF. CDR3 bases: TGCAGCGTTCCGACGGAGACCTCCTATGGCTACACCTTC.

The genes are TRBV24-1 and TRBJ2-1; tentative D call: TRBD1 (7 bases). CDR1 is KGHDR, CDR2 SFDVKD, per germline. CDR3 length: 15 amino acids. Trimming pared 4 bases from V and 4 bases from J, leaving 13 bases between. CDR3 residues: CATSDGGGLYNEQFF. The CDR3, as DNA: TGTGCCACCAGTGACGGAGGGGGCTTGTACAATGAGCAGTTCTTC.

CDR3 sequence: CASSPHTDSSGANVLTF. DNA for the CDR3: TGTGCCAGCAGCCCACACACTGACAGCTCTGGGGCCAACGTCCTGACTTTC. J is TRBJ2-6 and V is TRBV4-2, with TRBD1 as a possible D gene (5 bases). The V end was cut by 4 bases, the J end by 0 bases, with 13 bases between. The CDR3 loop spans 17 amino acids. Germline-derived CDR1 and CDR2 are LGHNA and YNFKEQ.

The rearrangement joins TRBV30 to TRBJ1-5; the match to TRBD1 covers 8 bases. Germline CDR1 and CDR2: GTSNPN and SVGIG (reference sequence). Trimming removed 1 base from V and 5 bases from J; junction bases left unmatched: 7. The CDR3 is 15 residues long. The chain's CDR3 is CAWSAEDREDQPQHF. The CDR3 DNA reads as TGTGCCTGGAGTGCCGAGGACAGGGAGGATCAGCCCCAGCATTTT. The entire variable domain, with the rest obtained from reference TRBV30 and TRBJ1-5, is as follows: SQTIHQWPATLVQPVGSPLSLECTVEGTSNPNLYWYRQAAGRGLQLLFYSVGIGQISSEVPQNLSASRPQDRQFILSSKKLLLSDSGFYLCAWSAEDREDQPQHFGDGTRLSIL.

This clone was recorded once. This rearrangement joins TRBV5-1 to TRBJ1-2; 8 nucleotides align to TRBD1. Germline CDR1 SGHRS, CDR2 YFSETQ. The CDR3 has 14 residues. V shed 1 base, J shed 4 bases, and the junction held 3 bases outside the gene matches. Here the CDR3 reads CASSLSGGGYGYTF. The CDR3 region has the DNA TGCGCCAGCAGCTTGTCAGGGGGCGGCTATGGCTACACCTTC.

V is TRBV4-2 and J is TRBJ1-1; D is undetermined. Germline V gene sequence: CDR1 LGHNA, CDR2 YNFKEQ. The CDR3 totals 17 residues. The V end was cut by 0 bases, the J end by 0 bases, with 14 bases between. In DNA, the CDR3 is TGTGCCAGCAGCCAAGACCGGAAGGTGAGGATGAACACTGAAGCTTTCTTT. Protein sequence: CASSQDRKVRMNTEAFF.

This sequence joins TRBV19 and TRBJ2-2, with 11 bases aligning to TRBD1. V gave up 10 bases and J gave up 0 bases; unmatched junction bases: 7. The CDR3 spans 16 residues. Germline V gene lookup returns CDR1 LNHDA and CDR2 SQIVND (reference sequence). CDR3 sequence (DNA): TGTGCCACCCGGACAGGGGGCCTCGCGAACACCGGGGAGCTGTTTTTT. It encodes CATRTGGLANTGELFF.

The chain couples TRBV2 to TRBJ2-1, with D possibly TRBD2 on 5 matching bases. CDR3 size: 14 residues. The V gene lost 7 bases and the J gene lost 4 bases, with 14 bases spanning the gap. Germline CDR1 and CDR2: SNHLY and FYNNEI. The CDR3, as DNA: TGTGCCAGCACGACGAGGACTGAATACAATGAGCAGTTCTTC. It is translated as CASTTRTEYNEQFF.

CDR3 sequence reads: CASSWAPNYGYTF. The CDR3 coding sequence is TGTGCCAGCTCCTGGGCACCTAACTATGGCTACACCTTC. The gene calls are TRBV28 and TRBJ1-2; D gene uncertain. In germline, CDR1 is MDHEN, CDR2 SYDVKM. The CDR3 is made up of 13 amino acids. The germline V and J ends were trimmed by 8 bases and 0 bases, with 10 bases remaining between them.

J is TRBJ2-5 and V is TRBV3-1 (or the pseudogene TRBV3-2); TRBD2 aligns across 8 bases. V lost 7 bases, J lost 5 bases, and 15 bases stayed unmatched. The CDR3 runs to 16 residues. From germline, CDR1 is LGHDT and CDR2 YNNKEL (reference sequence). CDR3: CASNRGSGGLQETQYF. CDR3 sequence (DNA): TGTGCCAGCAACCGGGGGAGCGGGGGACTCCAGGAGACCCAGTACTTC.

The rearrangement uses TRBV29-1 and TRBJ2-2; TRBD2 matches at 14 bases. The CDR3 contains 14 residues. Germline V gives CDR1 SQVTM, CDR2 ANQGSEA. V lost 7 bases and J lost 7; bases outside the gene matches: 5. CDR3 in amino acids: CSGGLAGGGGELFF. The CDR3, as DNA: TGCAGCGGTGGACTAGCGGGGGGTGGCGGGGAGCTGTTTTTT.

A single count supports this clone. The J gene is TRBJ1-2, the V gene TRBV24-1; 7 positions agree with TRBD1. Germline-derived CDR1 and CDR2 are KGHDR and SFDVKD. Germline trimming cut 4 bases from V and 4 bases from J; bases unmatched to any gene: 2. CDR3 size: 13 residues. Here the CDR3 reads CATSDRQGYGYTF. In DNA form, the CDR3 reads TGTGCCACCAGTGACCGACAGGGCTATGGCTACACCTTC.

The chain combines TRBV9 with TRBJ1-5; D not resolved. Per germline, CDR1 SGDLS and CDR2 YYNGEE. CDR3 size: 14 residues. V was shortened by 0 bases and J by 1 base, with 5 bases between the two germline ends. DNA of the CDR3: TGTGCCAGCAGCGTAGGGCAGAGCAATCAGCCCCAGCATTTT. It encodes CASSVGQSNQPQHF.

The chain joins TRBV5-4 to TRBJ2-2; possible D gene TRBD2, 6 bases. V lost 4 bases, J lost 4 bases, and 17 bases lay in between. The CDR3 totals 16 residues. Germline CDR1 is SGHNT and CDR2 is YYREEE (reference sequence). The CDR3 reads CASSPGGTYPTGELFF. CDR3 nucleotide sequence: TGTGCCAGCAGCCCGGGCGGGACCTATCCCACCGGGGAGCTGTTTTTT.